This T cell receptor beta chain was obtained from a study of metastatic and nonmetastatic thyroid tumors. Points from the study as a whole: Significantly higher TCR beta diversity was reportedly seen in malignant thyroid tumors than benign nodules, in blood and tumor.

In the original workflow: It was from CDR3 differences across clinicopathological groups that a distant-metastasis classifier for papillary thyroid cancer was built. TCRdb ran MiXCR on the PCR reads. These V and J calls originate from TCRdb's pipeline instead of the authors' own analysis. The table records roughly 34,000 clones, about 33% of them present only once. Germline lookup yields CDR1 DFQATT and CDR2 SNEGSKA (reference sequence). The V gene end was trimmed by 2 bases and the J gene end by 3 bases; junction bases not matched to a gene: 4. The CDR3 totals 13 residues. This clone was seen only a few times. Its target is not known. Thyroid surgery took place with no prior treatment in any patient.

Sequenced sample: tumor tissue. This sequence joins TRBV20-1 and TRBJ2-7; 7 bases map to TRBD2. The origin of this receptor is a female donor with papillary thyroid cancer or a benign thyroid nodule (not recorded which). Some clones in this sample may be carry-over from other donors' samples. For the CDR3, the DNA is TGCAGTGCTAGAAGCGGGACCTTCTACGAGCAGTACTTC. This translates into CSARSGTFYEQYF.